This record looks at one T cell receptor (beta chain) sequence and its context. The antigen it recognizes is unknown. Per-nucleotide qualities are absent, and no much larger clonotype sits a single base away. These data are taken from a study of T-cell reconstitution after alpha-beta-depleted transplantation in children (dated by TCRdb to 2015 to 2016). Concerning the study at large: T-cell immune reconstitution after TCRalphabeta/CD19-depleted allogeneic hematopoietic cell transplantation in children was quantitatively tracked in the study by means of TCR repertoire profiling. Study-wide findings and limitations: The apparently early recovery of alphabetaT-cell counts about two months after transplant reportedly depended on only several hundred rapidly expanded clones that came from non-depleted graft cells. Over the following months the frequencies of hyperexpanded clones went down, and after one year T-cell counts and TCRbeta diversity were mostly credited to newly produced T cells. In some patients, the high TCRbeta diversity seen at day 60 was put down to recipient T cells and intrathymic progenitors that had survived conditioning.

The receptor library was made with PCR. The sequencer listed for this sample is Illumina HiSeq 2500. TCR library preparation used molecular barcoding, with unique molecular identifiers applied to normalize quantification of the TCRbeta repertoire. TCRdb handled the public reads itself, with Q25 trimming in fastp and clone calling in MiXCR, and kept productive beta chains. Rows matching on CDR3 protein sequence are summarized as one entry with the most common DNA and genes. The sample has hundreds of thousands of distinct CDR3 sequences on record, around 15% of them singletons. Approximately 28% of the sample is taken by the ten largest. Explained via the paper, the treatment or condition label denotes: allogeneic hematopoietic cell transplantation with graft depleted of TCRalphabeta T cells and CD19 B cells. TCRalphabeta/CD19-depleted allogeneic hematopoietic cell grafts were given to the transplant recipients, all of whom were children.

V is reduced by 1 base and J by 7 bases, leaving a spacing of 13 bases between them. The CDR3 starts with the cysteine, ends with the phenylalanine, and has 13 residues. The entry retains the CDR3 DNA only, 39 bases that are in frame from base 1. The germline V gene gives CDR1 as SQVTM and CDR2 as ANQGSEA. The TCR was taken from a boy less than two years old who had a stem cell transplant for Wiskott-Aldrich syndrome, so the T cells may come from the graft donor. Sequences were derived from PBMCs, mostly from graft donor cells, sampled 360 days after TCRalphabeta/CD19-depleted stem cell transplant. The chain employs TRBV29-1 and TRBJ2-5; too little of a D gene remains to name it. CDR3 reads: CSVEVGLAWTQYF. The bases are TGCAGCGTTGAAGTTGGGCTCGCGTGGACCCAGTACTTC.